This record covers a single T cell receptor beta chain. Which antigen it targets is not known. Base qualities were left out, and no much larger clone turns up one base away. These data belong to a study of T cell responses to AZD1222 COVID-19 vaccine listed by TCRdb under 2021. About the investigation overall: AZD1222 recipients with second doses at about 4 weeks or about 12 weeks were pooled, because spike-specific TCR depth and breadth did not differ between schedules. TCR sequencing was performed for roughly 250 trial participants, of whom about 210 were given two doses of AZD1222 and some 26 were given two doses of MenACWY control vaccine. Trial participants were enrolled by age into subgroups of 18-55, 56-69 and 70-plus years, and roughly 160, 29 and 62 TCR-sequenced participants, respectively, were included in these subgroups. The paper's findings and limits, for the study overall: The vaccine-associated CD4 TCRs covered the entire spike protein, and the dominant responses fell in regions 160-218 and 743-854. Most participants were white British and females outnumbered males, and the authors suggested that clonal diversity may have been underestimated. In the small 56-69-year group, the increase in depth fell short of significance, most likely because of low power. Only a handful of AZD1222 recipients were SARS-CoV-2 seropositive at baseline, limiting conclusions about previously exposed vaccinees. No day 14 peak-response samples were available, so repertoires were characterized only after the peak T cell response. Spike-specific TCR breadth and depth rose significantly after two AZD1222 doses compared with day 0 and with MenACWY recipients. Reportedly, close to half of the unique spike-specific TCRs recognized epitopes lying outside the regions that are mutated in the B.1.351 and B.1.1.7 variants.

The time point label on this specimen signifies: baseline before first vaccination. Vaccinee samples were obtained from the UK trials COV001 and COV002, which included a single-blind randomized controlled phase 2/3 trial of AZD1222 (ChAdOx1 nCoV-19) in healthy adults. For TCRbeta chain sequencing, PBMC samples were collected from trial participants at day 0 and at day 28 after the second dose. The CDR3 regions of human TCRbeta chains were subjected to immunosequencing. On the authors' methods: TCRs in the repertoires were matched against a reference library of SARS-CoV-2-specific TCRs that had been generated with the MIRA antigen-specificity platform. Breadth was defined as the fraction of unique TCRs that were SARS-CoV-2-associated, and depth was defined as the fraction of total T cells that were SARS-CoV-2-associated. Using the MIRA data, each spike-specific TCR was assigned both to the spike region to which the TCR was reactive and to a CD4 or CD8 class. Log10-transformed breadth and depth values were compared by one-way ANOVA with Sidak's multiple comparisons tests. TCRdb limited this immuneACCESS table to in-frame rearrangements with V and J called. A share of clones is missing; checked studies link under half to unresolved V genes, and the rest is unexplained. V and J calls and clone size come straight from that table; D and trimming were deduced from the DNA. The sample has fewer than 200,000 clones on record, approximately 90% of them singletons. The ten top clones hold over 1.5% of the sample.

CDR1 and CDR2 (MDHEN, SYDVKM) derive from the germline V gene. The V end loses 2 bases and the J end loses 8 bases, and a stretch of 10 bases separates them. Its CDR3 holds 14 amino acids, cysteine through phenylalanine. Only CDR3 DNA remains: 42 bases, in frame from the first base. The sample was peripheral blood, taken on day 0 of AZD1222 vaccination. The receptor was isolated from an adult in good health. The chain is encoded by TRBV28 joined to TRBJ1-6; TRBD1 might be the D gene, on 5 matching bases. The encoded CDR3 is CASSLVRRDSPLHF. At the DNA level, the sequence is TGTGCCAGCAGTTTAGTCCGCAGGGATTCACCCCTCCACTTT.